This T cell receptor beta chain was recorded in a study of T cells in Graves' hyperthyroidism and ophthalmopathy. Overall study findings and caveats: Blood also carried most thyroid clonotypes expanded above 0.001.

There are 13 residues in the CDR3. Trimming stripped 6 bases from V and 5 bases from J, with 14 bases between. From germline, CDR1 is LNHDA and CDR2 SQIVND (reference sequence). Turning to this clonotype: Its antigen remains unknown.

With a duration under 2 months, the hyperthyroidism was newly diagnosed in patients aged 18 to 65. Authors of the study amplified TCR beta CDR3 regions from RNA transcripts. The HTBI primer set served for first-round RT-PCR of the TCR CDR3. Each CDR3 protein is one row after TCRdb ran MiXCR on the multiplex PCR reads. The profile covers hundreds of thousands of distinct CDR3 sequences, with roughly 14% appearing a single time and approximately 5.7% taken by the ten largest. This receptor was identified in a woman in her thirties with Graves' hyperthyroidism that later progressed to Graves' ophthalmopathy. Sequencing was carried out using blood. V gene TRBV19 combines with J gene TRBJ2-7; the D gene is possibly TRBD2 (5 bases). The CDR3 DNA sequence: TGTGCCAGTAGCATATTCGCCGGGAACGAGCAGTACTTC. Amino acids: CASSIFAGNEQYF.